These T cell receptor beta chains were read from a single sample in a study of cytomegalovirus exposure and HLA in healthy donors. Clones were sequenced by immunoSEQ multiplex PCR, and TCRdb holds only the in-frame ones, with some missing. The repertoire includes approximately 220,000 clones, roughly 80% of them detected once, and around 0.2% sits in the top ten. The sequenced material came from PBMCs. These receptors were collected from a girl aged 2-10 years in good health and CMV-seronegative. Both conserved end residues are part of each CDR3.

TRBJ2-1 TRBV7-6 CASSFPSREKFGEQFF
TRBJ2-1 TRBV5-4 CASSLVNNEQFF
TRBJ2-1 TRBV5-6 CASSFGAGGRRNEQFF
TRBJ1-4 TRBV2 CASLGAGNEKLFF
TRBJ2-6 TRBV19 CASSRTAVGSGANVLTF
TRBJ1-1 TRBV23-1 CASRPWGPGTEAFF
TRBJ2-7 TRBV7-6 CASSPISAYEQYF
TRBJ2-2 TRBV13 CASSTGRGTGELFF
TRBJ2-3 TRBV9 CASSGGGSVSTQYF
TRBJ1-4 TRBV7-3 CASNKTVNIPTNEKLFF
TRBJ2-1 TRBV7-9 CASSLTSDEQFF
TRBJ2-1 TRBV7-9 CSSSLHTSPYNEQFF
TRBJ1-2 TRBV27 CASSLGTGPYGYTF
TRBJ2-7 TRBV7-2 CASSLGLAGGNYEQYF
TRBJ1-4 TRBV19 CASSPVTGQNEKLFF
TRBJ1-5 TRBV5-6 CASGFAGGNQPQHF
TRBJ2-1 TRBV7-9 CASSPYDGLAGGRRQFF
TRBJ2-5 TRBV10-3 CAISETSYGGGRETQYF
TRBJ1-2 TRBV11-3 CASSPRQGRAYTF
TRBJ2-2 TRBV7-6 CASSLVGGATGELFF
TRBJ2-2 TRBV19 CASGWGSGELFF
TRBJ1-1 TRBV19 CASSMSTGTEAFF
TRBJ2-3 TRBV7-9 CASSLSGLGQGVDTQYF
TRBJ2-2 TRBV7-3 CASSSQGGARSGELFF
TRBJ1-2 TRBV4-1 CASSQDLGDGYTF
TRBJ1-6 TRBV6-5 CASSRSNSPLHF
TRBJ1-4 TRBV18 CASSQGPGQENEKLFF